This T cell receptor (beta chain) was recovered during a study of human T cells and chemical hapten exposure. The wider study: Epicutaneous patch tests delivered 0.01% DPC to the upper back, with evaluation at 6 days.

The junction had 10 bases not matched to a gene; V was cut back by 0 bases and J by 2 bases. From germline, CDR1 is MNHEY and CDR2 SVGEGT. The CDR3 extends over 18 amino acids. Time point meaning: pre-sensitization, week 0. The treatment was: therapeutic diphenylcyclopropenone sensitization with weekly scalp DPC. Phlebotomy was performed prior to application of every patch test. TCRdb recomputed calls from the RACE reads with MiXCR, one row per CDR3 protein. The sample records fewer than 300,000 distinct CDR3 sequences, about 9% being singletons. This clonotype was found many times. What it recognizes is unknown. Study results and caveats: Healthy individuals' immune responses may differ from those of donors, who had alopecia.

The sample here was whole blood, taken in connection with sensitization to the hapten diphenylcyclopropenone (DPC). The sequence was obtained from a woman between 35 and 50 years old with alopecia areata. Some clones in this sample may be carry-over from other donors' samples. The rearrangement links TRBV6-2 or TRBV6-3 to TRBJ2-7, with 10 positions matching TRBD1. The CDR3 DNA is TGTGCCAGCAGTTACTCGACAGGGGGCGGACGACGAACCTACGAGCAGTACTTC. This translates into CASSYSTGGGRRTYEQYF.